The clone carrying this T cell receptor (beta chain) came up many times. Its target is unknown. The sample is drawn from a study of T cell repertoires in cytomegalovirus infection. About the research overall: Matching HLA type, along with CMV infection, was indicated by public TCR beta signatures. Study-level points and caveats: Pooled public TCR beta family frequency picked out CMV carriers with the relevant HLA. Predominance within the ex vivo response was attributable to HLA-C-restricted CMV-specific TCR beta clonotypes.

The CDR3 is 16 residues long. Trimming pared 4 bases from V and 1 base from J, leaving 13 bases between. Germline CDR1 SGHVS, CDR2 FQNEAQ. MiXCR, run by TCRdb on the reads, gives a single entry per CDR3 protein. Among about 360,000 distinct CDR3 sequences listed, 15% to 20% were seen once. The rearrangement uses TRBV7-8 and TRBJ2-2; D is uncertain. This receptor was obtained from a human donor in good health (CMV status not recorded). Some clones in this sample may be carry-over from other donors' samples. The sequenced sample was PBMCs. CDR3 sequence reads: CASSWVRTKNTGELFF. The DNA for the CDR3 is TGTGCCAGCAGCTGGGTGAGGACGAAGAACACCGGGGAGCTGTTTTTT.